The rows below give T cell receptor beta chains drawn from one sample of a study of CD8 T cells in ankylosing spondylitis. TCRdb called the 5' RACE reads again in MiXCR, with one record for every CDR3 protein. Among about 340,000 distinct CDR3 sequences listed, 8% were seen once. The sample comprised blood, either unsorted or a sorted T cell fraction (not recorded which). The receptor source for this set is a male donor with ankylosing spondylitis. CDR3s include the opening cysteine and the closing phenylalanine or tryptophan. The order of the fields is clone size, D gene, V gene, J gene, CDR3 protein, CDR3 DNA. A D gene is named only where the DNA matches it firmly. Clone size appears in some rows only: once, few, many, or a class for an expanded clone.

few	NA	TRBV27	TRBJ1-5	CASSPGSTNQPQHF	TGTGCCAGCAGTCCGGGAAGTACAAATCAGCCCCAGCATTTT
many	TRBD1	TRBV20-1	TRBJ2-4	CSARPGQQAKNIQYF	TGCAGTGCTAGACCGGGACAGCAAGCCAAAAACATTCAGTACTTC
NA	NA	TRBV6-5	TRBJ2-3	CASSYSLGGADTQYF	TGTGCCAGCAGTTACTCTCTGGGGGGCGCAGATACGCAGTATTTT
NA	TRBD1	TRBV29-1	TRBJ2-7	CSVASGGHEQYF	TGCAGCGTCGCTTCAGGGGGCCACGAGCAGTACTTC
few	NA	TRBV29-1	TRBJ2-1	CSVRAGRSSYNEQFF	TGCAGCGTCAGGGCCGGACGGTCGTCCTACAATGAGCAGTTCTTC
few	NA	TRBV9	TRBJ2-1	CASSPGGVGNEQFF	TGTGCCAGCAGCCCGGGCGGAGTGGGGAATGAGCAGTTCTTC
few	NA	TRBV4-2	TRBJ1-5	CASSQTPGENQPQHF	TGTGCCAGCAGCCAAACCCCAGGGGAGAATCAGCCCCAGCATTTT
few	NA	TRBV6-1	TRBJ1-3	CASSPRSSGNTIYF	TGTGCCAGCAGTCCCCGAAGCTCTGGAAACACCATATATTTT
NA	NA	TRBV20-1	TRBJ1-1	CSASRGFTEAFF	TGCAGTGCTAGCCGAGGGTTCACTGAAGCTTTCTTT
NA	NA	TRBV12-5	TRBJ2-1	CASEPPGNEQFF	TGTGCTAGTGAGCCCCCCGGAAATGAGCAGTTCTTC
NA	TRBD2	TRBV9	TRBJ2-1	CASSVGSVGGYNGQFF	TGTGCCAGCAGCGTAGGGAGTGTCGGGGGGTACAATGGGCAGTTCTTC
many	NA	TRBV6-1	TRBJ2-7	CASSERGSSEQYF	TGTGCCAGCAGTGAAAGGGGCAGCTCTGAGCAGTACTTC
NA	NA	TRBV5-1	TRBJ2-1	CASSLMAGNYNEQFF	TGCGCCAGCAGCTTGATGGCAGGTAACTACAATGAGCAGTTCTTC
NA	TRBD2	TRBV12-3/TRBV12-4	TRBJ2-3	CASIPTRLAGRTDTQYF	TGTGCCAGCATCCCTACGCGGCTAGCGGGACGCACAGATACGCAGTATTTT
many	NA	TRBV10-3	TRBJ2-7	CAIRPGGTTYEQYF	TGTGCCATCCGGCCGGGGGGCACAACCTACGAGCAGTACTTC
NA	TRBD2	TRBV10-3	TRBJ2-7	CAISEKTSGLDEQYF	TGTGCCATCAGTGAAAAGACTAGCGGTCTTGACGAGCAGTACTTC
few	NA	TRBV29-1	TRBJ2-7	CSVVVPRRGRTYEQYF	TGCAGCGTTGTAGTACCGCGGAGGGGGAGGACCTACGAGCAGTACTTC
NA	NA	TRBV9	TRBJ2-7	CASSLVREVAYEQYF	TGTGCCAGCAGCCTCGTACGGGAAGTAGCCTACGAGCAGTACTTC
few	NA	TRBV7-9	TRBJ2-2	CASSLGWADNTGELFF	TGTGCCAGCAGCTTAGGGTGGGCAGACAACACCGGGGAGCTGTTTTTT
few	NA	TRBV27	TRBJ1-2	CASSLFAGPDYGYTF	TGTGCCAGCAGTTTATTCGCGGGGCCTGACTATGGCTACACCTTC
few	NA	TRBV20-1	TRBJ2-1	CSASPNYKNEQFF	TGCAGTGCTAGCCCCAACTATAAGAATGAGCAGTTCTTC
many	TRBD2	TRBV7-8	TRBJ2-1	CATRGGVVAGNNEQFF	TGTGCCACTCGCGGTGGTGTGGTAGCGGGTAACAATGAGCAGTTCTTC
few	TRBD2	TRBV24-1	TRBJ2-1	CATSASGTIWDEQFF	TGTGCCACCAGTGCTAGCGGGACGATATGGGATGAGCAGTTCTTC
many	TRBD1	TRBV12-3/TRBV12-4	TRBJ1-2	CASSFSAQGGGKTANYGYTF	TGTGCCAGCAGTTTTTCGGCGCAGGGGGGGGGAAAAACCGCTAACTATGGCTACACCTTC
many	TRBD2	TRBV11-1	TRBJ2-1	CASSLIRRTSGRGFYNEQFF	TGTGCCAGCAGCTTAATAAGAAGGACTAGCGGGAGAGGTTTCTACAATGAGCAGTTCTTC
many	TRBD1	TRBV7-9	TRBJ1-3	CASSRKQGAENTIYF	TGTGCCAGCAGCCGGAAACAGGGGGCGGAAAACACCATATATTTT
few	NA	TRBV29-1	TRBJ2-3	CSVAKQGGTDTQYF	TGCAGCGTTGCGAAACAGGGAGGCACAGATACGCAGTATTTT
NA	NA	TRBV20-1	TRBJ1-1	CSARDVGDTEAFF	TGCAGTGCTAGAGATGTAGGGGACACTGAAGCTTTCTTT
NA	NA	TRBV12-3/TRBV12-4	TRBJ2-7	CASSFVPGLVSGEQYF	TGTGCCAGCAGTTTTGTACCGGGGCTAGTGAGTGGCGAGCAGTACTTC
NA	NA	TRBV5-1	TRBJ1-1	CASSNQGGGTEAFF	TGCGCCAGCAGCAATCAGGGTGGGGGCACTGAAGCTTTCTTT